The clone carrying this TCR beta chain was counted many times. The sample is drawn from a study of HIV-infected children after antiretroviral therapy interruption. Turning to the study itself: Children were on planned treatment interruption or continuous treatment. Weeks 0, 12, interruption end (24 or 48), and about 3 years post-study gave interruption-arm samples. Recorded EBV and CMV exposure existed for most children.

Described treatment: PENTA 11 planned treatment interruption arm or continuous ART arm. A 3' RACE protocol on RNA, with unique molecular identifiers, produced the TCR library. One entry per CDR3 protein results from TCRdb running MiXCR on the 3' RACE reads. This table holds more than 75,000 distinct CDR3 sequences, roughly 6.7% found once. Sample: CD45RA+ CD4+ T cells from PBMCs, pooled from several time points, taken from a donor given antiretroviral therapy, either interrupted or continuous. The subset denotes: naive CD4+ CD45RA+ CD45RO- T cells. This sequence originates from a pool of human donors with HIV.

As DNA, the CDR3 is TGTGCCAGCTCACCGAGGGACAGGGTTTTCCACGAGCAGTACTTC. Translating it yields CASSPRDRVFHEQYF. The V call is TRBV18, the J call TRBJ2-7; 9 bases fit TRBD1. Germline loops: CDR1 KGHSH, CDR2 LQKENI. This CDR3 contains 15 residues. V lost 3 bases and J lost 5; bases outside the gene matches: 8.